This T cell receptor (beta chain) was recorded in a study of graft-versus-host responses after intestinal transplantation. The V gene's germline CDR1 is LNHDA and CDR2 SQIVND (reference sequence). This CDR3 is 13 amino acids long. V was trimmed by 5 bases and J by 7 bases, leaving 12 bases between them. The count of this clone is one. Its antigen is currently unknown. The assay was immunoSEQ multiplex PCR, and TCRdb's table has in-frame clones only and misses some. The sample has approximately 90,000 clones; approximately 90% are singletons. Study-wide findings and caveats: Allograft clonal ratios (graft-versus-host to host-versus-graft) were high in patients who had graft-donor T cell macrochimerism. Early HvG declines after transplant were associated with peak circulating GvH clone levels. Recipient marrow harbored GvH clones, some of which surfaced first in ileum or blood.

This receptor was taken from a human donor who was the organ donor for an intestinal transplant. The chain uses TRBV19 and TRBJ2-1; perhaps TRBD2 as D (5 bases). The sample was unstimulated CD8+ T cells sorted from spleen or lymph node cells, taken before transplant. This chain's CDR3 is CASSEGGINEQFF. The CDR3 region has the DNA TGTGCCAGTAGTGAGGGTGGGATTAATGAGCAGTTCTTC.